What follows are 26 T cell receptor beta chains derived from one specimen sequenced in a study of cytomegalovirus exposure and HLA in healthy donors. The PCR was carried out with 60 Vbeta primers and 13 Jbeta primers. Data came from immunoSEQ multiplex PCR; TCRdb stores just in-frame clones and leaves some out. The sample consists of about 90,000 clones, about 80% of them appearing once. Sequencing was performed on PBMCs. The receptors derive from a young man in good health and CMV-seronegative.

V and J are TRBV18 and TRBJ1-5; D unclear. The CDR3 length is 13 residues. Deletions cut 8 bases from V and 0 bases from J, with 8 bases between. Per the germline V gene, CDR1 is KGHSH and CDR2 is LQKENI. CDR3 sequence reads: CASRRDSNQPQHF. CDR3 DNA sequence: TGTGCCAGCCGGAGGGATAGCAATCAGCCCCAGCATTTT.

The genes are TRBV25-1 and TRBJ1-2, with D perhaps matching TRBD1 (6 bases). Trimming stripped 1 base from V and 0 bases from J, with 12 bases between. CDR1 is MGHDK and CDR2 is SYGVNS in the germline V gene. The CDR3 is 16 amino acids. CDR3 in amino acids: CASSELGTSTNYGYTF. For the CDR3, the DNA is TGTGCCAGCAGTGAATTAGGGACATCTACTAACTATGGCTACACCTTC.

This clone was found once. CDR3 DNA: TGTGCCAGCAGCTTAATAGCCGGGAACACTGAAGCTTTCTTT. Translation: CASSLIAGNTEAFF. The chain carries TRBV7-3 and TRBJ1-1, with unresolved D. Germline V gene lookup returns CDR1 SGHTA and CDR2 FQGTGA. The CDR3 consists of 14 residues. Trimming cost V 1 base and J 1 base, with 7 bases left between them.

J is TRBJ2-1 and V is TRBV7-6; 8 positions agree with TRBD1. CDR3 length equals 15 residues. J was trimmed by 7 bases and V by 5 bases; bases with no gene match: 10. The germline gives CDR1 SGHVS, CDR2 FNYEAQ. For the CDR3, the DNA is TGTGCCAGCAGCCTTTTCGGGACAGGAGTGAATGAGCAGTTCTTC. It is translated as CASSLFGTGVNEQFF.

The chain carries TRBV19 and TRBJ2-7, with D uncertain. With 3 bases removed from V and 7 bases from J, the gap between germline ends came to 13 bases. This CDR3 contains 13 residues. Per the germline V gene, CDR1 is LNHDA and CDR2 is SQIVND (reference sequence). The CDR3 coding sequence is TGTGCCAGTAGTATTCCCCCAATCCCAGAGCAGTACTTC. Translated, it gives CASSIPPIPEQYF.

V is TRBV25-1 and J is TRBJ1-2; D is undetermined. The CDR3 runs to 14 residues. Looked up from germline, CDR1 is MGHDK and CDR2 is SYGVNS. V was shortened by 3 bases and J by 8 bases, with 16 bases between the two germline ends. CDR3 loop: CASSEPMAGRGYTF. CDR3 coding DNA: TGTGCCAGCAGTGAGCCGATGGCGGGAAGGGGCTACACCTTC.

CDR3 sequence (DNA): TGTGCCAGCAGGGAAGGACAGGACAACGAGCAGTACTTC. Translating gives CASREGQDNEQYF. The gene calls are TRBV7-6 and TRBJ2-7; 7 nucleotides line up with TRBD1. Per the germline V gene, CDR1 is SGHVS and CDR2 is FNYEAQ. CDR3 length equals 13 residues. V lost 6 bases and J lost 5; bases outside the gene matches: 7.

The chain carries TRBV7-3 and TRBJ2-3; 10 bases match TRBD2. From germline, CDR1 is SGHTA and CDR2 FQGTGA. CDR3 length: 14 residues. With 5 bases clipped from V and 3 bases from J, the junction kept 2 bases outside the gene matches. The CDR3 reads CASSLAGVTDTQYF. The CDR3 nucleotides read TGTGCCAGCAGCCTAGCGGGAGTGACAGATACGCAGTATTTT.

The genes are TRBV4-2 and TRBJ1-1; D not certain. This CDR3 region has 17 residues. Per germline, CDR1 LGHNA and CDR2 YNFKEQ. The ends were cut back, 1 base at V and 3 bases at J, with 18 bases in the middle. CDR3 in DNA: TGTGCCAGCAGCCAAGTTAGTATCGGAGCGAAGGACACTGAAGCTTTCTTT. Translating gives CASSQVSIGAKDTEAFF.

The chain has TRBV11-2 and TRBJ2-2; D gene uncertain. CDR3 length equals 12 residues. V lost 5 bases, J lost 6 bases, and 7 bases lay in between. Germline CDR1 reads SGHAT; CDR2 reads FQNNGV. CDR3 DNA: TGTGCCAGCAGCCTCCTTGCCGGGGAGCTGTTTTTT. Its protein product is CASSLLAGELFF.

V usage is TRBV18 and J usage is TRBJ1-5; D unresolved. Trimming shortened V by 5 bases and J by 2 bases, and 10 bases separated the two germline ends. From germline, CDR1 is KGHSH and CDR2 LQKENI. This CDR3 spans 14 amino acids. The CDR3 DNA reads TGTGCCAGCTCAGCCCCCGGGGGCAATCAGCCCCAGCATTTT. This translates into CASSAPGGNQPQHF.

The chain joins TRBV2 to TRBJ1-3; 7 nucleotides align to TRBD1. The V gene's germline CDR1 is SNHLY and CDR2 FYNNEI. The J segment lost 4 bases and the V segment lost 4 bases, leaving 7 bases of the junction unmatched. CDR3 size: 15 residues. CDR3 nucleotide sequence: TGTGCCAGCAGTGTACAGGGGACGGGGGGAAACACCATATATTTT. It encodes CASSVQGTGGNTIYF. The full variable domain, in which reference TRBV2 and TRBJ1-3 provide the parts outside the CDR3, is EPEVTQTPSHQVTQMGQEVILRCVPISNHLYFYWYRQILGQKVEFLVSFYNNEISEKSEIFDDQFSVERPDGSNFTLKIRSTKLEDSAMYFCASSVQGTGGNTIYFGEGSWLTVV.

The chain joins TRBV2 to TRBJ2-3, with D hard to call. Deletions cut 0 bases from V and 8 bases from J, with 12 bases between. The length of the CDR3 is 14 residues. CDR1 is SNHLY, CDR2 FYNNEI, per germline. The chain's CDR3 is CASSEAQDLGTQYF. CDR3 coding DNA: TGTGCCAGCAGTGAAGCGCAGGATCTCGGTACGCAGTATTTT. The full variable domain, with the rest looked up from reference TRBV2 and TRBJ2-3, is EPEVTQTPSHQVTQMGQEVILRCVPISNHLYFYWYRQILGQKVEFLVSFYNNEISEKSEIFDDQFSVERPDGSNFTLKIRSTKLEDSAMYFCASSEAQDLGTQYFGPGTRLTVL.

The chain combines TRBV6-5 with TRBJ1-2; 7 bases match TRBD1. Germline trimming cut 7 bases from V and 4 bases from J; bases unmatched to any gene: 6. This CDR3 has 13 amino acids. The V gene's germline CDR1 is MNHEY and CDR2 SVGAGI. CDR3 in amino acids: CASNGGGGYGYTF. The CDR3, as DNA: TGTGCCAGCAATGGAGGGGGCGGCTATGGCTACACCTTC.

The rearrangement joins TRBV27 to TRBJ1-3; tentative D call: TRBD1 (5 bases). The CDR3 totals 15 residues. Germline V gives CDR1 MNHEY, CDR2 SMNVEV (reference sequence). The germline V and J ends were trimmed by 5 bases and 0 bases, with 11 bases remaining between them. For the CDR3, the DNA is TGTGCCAGCAGTCCGGCGGACAACTCTGGAAACACCATATATTTT. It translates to CASSPADNSGNTIYF.

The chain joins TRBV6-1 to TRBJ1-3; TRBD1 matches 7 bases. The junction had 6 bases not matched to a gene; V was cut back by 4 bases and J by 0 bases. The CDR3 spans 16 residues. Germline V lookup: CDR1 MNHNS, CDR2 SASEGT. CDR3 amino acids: CASSVGQVLSGNTIYF. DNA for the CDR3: TGTGCCAGCAGTGTCGGACAGGTCCTCTCTGGAAACACCATATATTTT.

This CDR3 reads CASLDGGGADTQYF. The CDR3 DNA reads TGTGCCAGTCTCGACGGGGGAGGGGCAGATACGCAGTATTTT. The genes are TRBV19 and TRBJ2-3; 7 bases align to TRBD2. CDR3 size: 14 residues. CDR1 LNHDA and CDR2 SQIVND come from the germline V gene (reference sequence). The V gene end was trimmed by 8 bases and the J gene end by 4 bases; junction bases not matched to a gene: 9. Filled out from reference TRBV19 and TRBJ2-3, the complete variable domain reads DGGITQSPKYLFRKEGQNVTLSCEQNLNHDAMYWYRQDPGQGLRLIYYSQIVNDFQKGDIAEGYSVSREKKESFPLTVTSAQKNPTAFYLCASLDGGGADTQYFGPGTRLTVL.

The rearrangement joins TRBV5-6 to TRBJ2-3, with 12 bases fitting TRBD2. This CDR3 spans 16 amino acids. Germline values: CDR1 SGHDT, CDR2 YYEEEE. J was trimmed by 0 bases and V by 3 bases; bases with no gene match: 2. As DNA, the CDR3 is TGTGCCAGCAGCTACGGACTAGCGGGGAGCACAGATACGCAGTATTTT. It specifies CASSYGLAGSTDTQYF.

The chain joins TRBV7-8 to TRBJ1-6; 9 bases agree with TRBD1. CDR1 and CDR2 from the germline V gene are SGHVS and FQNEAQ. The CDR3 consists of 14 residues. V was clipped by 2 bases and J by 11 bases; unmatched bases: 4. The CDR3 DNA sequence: TGTGCCAGCAGCTTATCGGGACAGGGAACACCCCTCCACTTT. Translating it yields CASSLSGQGTPLHF.

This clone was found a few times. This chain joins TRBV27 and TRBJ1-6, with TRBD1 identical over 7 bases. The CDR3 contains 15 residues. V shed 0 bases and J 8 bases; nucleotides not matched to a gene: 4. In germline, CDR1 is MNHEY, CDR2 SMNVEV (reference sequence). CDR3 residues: CASSLSTGRDSPLHF. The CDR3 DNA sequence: TGTGCCAGCAGTTTATCGACAGGGCGAGATTCACCCCTCCACTTT.

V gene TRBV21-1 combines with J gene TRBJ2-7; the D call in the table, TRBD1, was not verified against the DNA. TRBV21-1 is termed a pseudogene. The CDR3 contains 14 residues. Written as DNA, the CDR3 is TGTGCCAGCAGCAAGGGACAGACAAGCTACGAGCAGTACGTC. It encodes CASSKGQTSYEQYV.

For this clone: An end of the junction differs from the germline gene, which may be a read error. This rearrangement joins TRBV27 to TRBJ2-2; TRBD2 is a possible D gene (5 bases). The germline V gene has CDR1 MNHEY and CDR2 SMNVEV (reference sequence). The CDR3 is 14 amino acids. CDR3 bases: TGTGCCAGCAGTTTGGACGGGAACAGCGGGGAGCTGTTTTTT. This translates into CASSLDGNSGELFF.

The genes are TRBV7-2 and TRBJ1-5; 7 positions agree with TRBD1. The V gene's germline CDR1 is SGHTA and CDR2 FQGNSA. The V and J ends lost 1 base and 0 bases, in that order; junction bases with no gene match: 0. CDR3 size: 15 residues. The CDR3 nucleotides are TGTGCCAGCAGCTTAGACAGGGGTAGCAATCAGCCCCAGCATTTT. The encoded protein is CASSLDRGSNQPQHF.

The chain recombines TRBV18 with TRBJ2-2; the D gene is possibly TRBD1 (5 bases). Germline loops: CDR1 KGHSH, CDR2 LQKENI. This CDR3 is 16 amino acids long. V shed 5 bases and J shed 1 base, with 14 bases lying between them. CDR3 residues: CASSKDSSQNTGELFF. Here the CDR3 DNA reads TGTGCCAGCTCAAAAGACAGCAGTCAGAACACCGGGGAGCTGTTTTTT.

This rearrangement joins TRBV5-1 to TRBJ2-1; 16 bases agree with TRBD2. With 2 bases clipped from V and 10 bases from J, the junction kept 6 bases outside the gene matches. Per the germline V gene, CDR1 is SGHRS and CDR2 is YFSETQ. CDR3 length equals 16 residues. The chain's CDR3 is CASSLGTSGGAREQFF. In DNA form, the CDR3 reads TGCGCCAGCAGCTTAGGGACTAGCGGGGGGGCCAGGGAGCAGTTCTTC.

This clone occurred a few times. For the CDR3, the DNA is TGTGCCAGCAGTTACCCCACAGGGGCGCGGACTGAAGCTTTCTTT. As protein: CASSYPTGARTEAFF. This chain connects TRBV6-5 to TRBJ1-1; 7 bases line up with TRBD1. The germline V gene encodes CDR1 MNHEY and CDR2 SVGAGI. Trimming cost V 2 bases and J 5 bases; bases outside gene matches: 8. The CDR3 has 15 amino acids.